The rows below give T cell receptor beta chains drawn from one sample of a study of cytomegalovirus exposure and HLA in healthy donors. TCRdb's table, derived via immunoSEQ multiplex PCR, lists solely in-frame clones and lacks some. The sample lists 100,000 to 150,000 clones, roughly four fifths seen once, with over 4.5% in the top ten. The source material was PBMCs. Receptors originate from a woman between 35 and 50 years old in good health and CMV-seropositive. Both conserved end residues are part of each CDR3. The D gene is left open where the match is weak. Clone size is not always given. Where it is, it says once, few, many or a class for expanded clones.

CASSKTGGSTEAFF | TGTGCCAGCAGCAAAACAGGGGGAAGCACTGAAGCTTTCTTT | - | TRBV11-1 | TRBD1 | TRBJ1-1
CASSPGQGRLGYEQYF | TGTGCCAGCAGCCCGGGACAGGGGAGGTTAGGGTACGAGCAGTACTTC | - | TRBV5-4 | TRBD1 | TRBJ2-7
CASSDRGRGQETQYF | TGCGCCAGCAGTGACAGGGGACGGGGACAAGAGACCCAGTACTTC | - | TRBV10-1 | - | TRBJ2-5
CASSHHSLEHPYEQYF | TGTGCCAGCAGCCACCATTCGTTGGAGCACCCCTACGAGCAGTACTTC | - | TRBV7-8 | - | TRBJ2-7
CASSDYRAHRETQYF | TGTGCCAGCAGCGACTACCGGGCCCACAGAGAGACCCAGTACTTC | few | TRBV25-1 | - | TRBJ2-5
CASSFEGRRAFF | TGTGCCAGCAGCTTTGAGGGAAGGAGAGCTTTCTTT | - | TRBV5-4 | - | TRBJ1-1
CASRGAGPWTNGNTIYF | TGTGCCAGCAGGGGAGCGGGACCCTGGACAAATGGAAACACCATATATTTT | - | TRBV2 | - | TRBJ1-3
CASSESGWGYAF | TGTGCCAGCAGTGAATCAGGGTGGGGCTACGCCTTC | - | TRBV25-1 | - | TRBJ1-2
CASSLLAGGYTGELFF | TGTGCCAGCAGTTTATTAGCGGGAGGGTACACCGGGGAGCTGTTTTTT | - | TRBV28 | TRBD2 | TRBJ2-2
CASSGPGRLAGEETQYF | TGTGCCAGCAGTGGCCCCGGGCGACTAGCGGGAGAAGAGACCCAGTACTTC | - | TRBV25-1 | TRBD2 | TRBJ2-5
CASRPRDRRNTIYF | TGTGCCAGCAGACCCCGGGACAGAAGAAACACCATATATTTT | - | TRBV5-6 | TRBD1 | TRBJ1-3
CSVGQGPPPGELFF | TGCAGCGTTGGACAGGGGCCCCCCCCCGGGGAGCTGTTTTTT | - | TRBV29-1 | TRBD1 | TRBJ2-2
CASSYLQGLRFTEAFF | TGTGCCAGCAGCTATCTTCAGGGACTAAGGTTCACTGAAGCTTTCTTT | - | TRBV7-9 | - | TRBJ1-1
CASSLAGRAYEQYF | TGTGCCAGCAGTCTTGCAGGCCGAGCCTACGAGCAGTACTTC | - | TRBV6-5 | - | TRBJ2-7
CASSYGLAGNEQFF | TGTGCCAGCAGTTACGGACTAGCGGGCAATGAGCAGTTCTTC | - | TRBV6-5 | TRBD2 | TRBJ2-1
CASSLLYRQDNQPQHF | TGTGCCAGCAGCTTGCTTTATCGACAGGATAATCAGCCCCAGCATTTT | many | TRBV5-5 | - | TRBJ1-5
CAWKGGGDTQYF | TGTGCCTGGAAAGGCGGGGGGGATACGCAGTATTTT | - | TRBV30 | TRBD2 | TRBJ2-3
CASSKRTGGETQYF | TGTGCCAGCAGTAAAAGGACAGGGGGTGAGACCCAGTACTTC | - | TRBV27 | TRBD1 | TRBJ2-5
CASSIAQGVTQYF | TGTGCCAGTAGTATAGCTCAGGGGGTGACCCAGTACTTC | - | TRBV19 | TRBD1 | TRBJ2-5
CAWSVRANTGELFF | TGTGCCTGGAGTGTGCGCGCGAACACCGGGGAGCTGTTTTTT | - | TRBV30 | - | TRBJ2-2
CASRLTGDTEAFF | TGTGCCAGCAGGTTGACAGGGGACACTGAAGCTTTCTTT | - | TRBV6-1 | TRBD1 | TRBJ1-1
CASTRVAGPYNEQFF | TGTGCCAGTACCCGTGTAGCGGGCCCTTACAATGAGCAGTTCTTC | few | TRBV19 | TRBD2 | TRBJ2-1
CASTQPGGGRDTQYF | TGTGCCAGCACTCAGCCGGGGGGGGGCCGAGATACGCAGTATTTT | few | TRBV6-6 | TRBD2 | TRBJ2-3
CSGTSGDAYTF | TGCAGCGGTACTTCAGGGGATGCCTACACCTTC | - | TRBV29-1 | - | TRBJ1-2
CSSSLQGNEQYF | TGTTCCAGCAGTTTACAGGGTAACGAGCAGTACTTC | - | TRBV7-9 | - | TRBJ2-7
CASSLGDRGQRDSYNEQFF | TGTGCCAGCAGCTTAGGAGACAGGGGGCAGAGGGATTCCTACAATGAGCAGTTCTTC | - | TRBV11-3 | TRBD1 | TRBJ2-1
CATLVAGLGGYTF | TGTGCCACCCTCGTTGCAGGCTTGGGTGGCTACACCTTC | few | TRBV6-1 | - | TRBJ1-2
CASLGTWSDTQYF | TGTGCCAGCTTGGGCACCTGGTCGGATACGCAGTATTTT | - | TRBV28 | - | TRBJ2-3
CASSLRQVPMNTEAFF | TGCGCCAGCAGCTTGCGGCAGGTACCTATGAACACTGAAGCTTTCTTT | few | TRBV5-1 | - | TRBJ1-1
CASSSLGDSNQPQHF | TGTGCCAGCAGCAGCCTGGGGGACAGTAATCAGCCCCAGCATTTT | few | TRBV2 | TRBD1 | TRBJ1-5
CASSVDVRGTGTSGSFNEQFF | TGTGCCAGCAGCGTAGACGTGAGGGGCACCGGGACTAGCGGGAGCTTCAATGAGCAGTTCTTC | once | TRBV9 | TRBD2 | TRBJ2-1
CASSSLASETGELFF | TGTGCCAGCAGCTCCCTAGCATCGGAGACCGGGGAGCTGTTTTTT | - | TRBV7-3 | - | TRBJ2-2
CASIPGRVNTEAFF | TGTGCCAGTATCCCTGGCAGGGTGAACACTGAAGCTTTCTTT | - | TRBV19 | - | TRBJ1-1
CSLTEGRGTDTQYF | TGCAGCCTAACCGAGGGCAGGGGGACAGATACGCAGTATTTT | - | TRBV29-1 | TRBD1 | TRBJ2-3
CASSPSSGAGSYNEQFF | TGTGCCAGCAGCCCTTCTAGCGGGGCGGGCTCCTACAATGAGCAGTTCTTC | - | TRBV14 | TRBD2 | TRBJ2-1